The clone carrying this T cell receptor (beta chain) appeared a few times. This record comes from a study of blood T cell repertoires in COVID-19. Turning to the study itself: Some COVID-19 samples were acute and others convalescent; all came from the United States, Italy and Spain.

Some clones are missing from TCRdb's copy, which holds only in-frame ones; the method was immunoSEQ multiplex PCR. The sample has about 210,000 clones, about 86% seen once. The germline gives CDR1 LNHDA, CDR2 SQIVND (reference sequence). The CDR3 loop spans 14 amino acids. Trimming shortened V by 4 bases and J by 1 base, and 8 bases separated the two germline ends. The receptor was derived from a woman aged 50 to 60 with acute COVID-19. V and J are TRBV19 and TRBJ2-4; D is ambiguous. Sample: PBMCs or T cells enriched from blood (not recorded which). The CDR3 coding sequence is TGTGCCAGTAGTAGCCGAGCGGCCAAAAACATTCAGTACTTC. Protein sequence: CASSSRAAKNIQYF.